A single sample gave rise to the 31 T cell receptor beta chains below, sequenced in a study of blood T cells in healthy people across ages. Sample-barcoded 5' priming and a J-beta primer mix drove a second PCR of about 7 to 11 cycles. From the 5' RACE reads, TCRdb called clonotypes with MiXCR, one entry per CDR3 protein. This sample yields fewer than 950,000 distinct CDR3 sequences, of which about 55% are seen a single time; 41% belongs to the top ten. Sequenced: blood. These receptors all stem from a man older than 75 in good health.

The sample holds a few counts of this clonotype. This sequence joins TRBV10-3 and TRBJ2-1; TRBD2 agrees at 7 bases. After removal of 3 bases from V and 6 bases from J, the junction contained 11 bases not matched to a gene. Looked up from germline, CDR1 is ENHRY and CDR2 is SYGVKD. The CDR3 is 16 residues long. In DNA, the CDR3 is TGTGCCATCAGTGACCCCGTGGGGGGGGACGGCAATGAGCAGTTCTTC. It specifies CAISDPVGGDGNEQFF.

For the CDR3, the DNA is TGTGCCAGCTCACCATGGGGTTGGGAGCAGTTCTTC. Translated, it gives CASSPWGWEQFF. V and J are TRBV18 and TRBJ2-1; no definite D call. Trimming took 2 bases from V and 10 from J, leaving 9 bases between them. This CDR3 spans 12 amino acids. CDR1 KGHSH and CDR2 LQKENI come from the germline V gene.

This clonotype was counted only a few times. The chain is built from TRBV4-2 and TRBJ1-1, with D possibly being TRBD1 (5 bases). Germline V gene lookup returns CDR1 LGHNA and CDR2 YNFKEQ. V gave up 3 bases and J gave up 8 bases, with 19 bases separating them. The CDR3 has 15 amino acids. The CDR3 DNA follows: TGTGCCAGCAGCCACCCCCGGGGGGGGTTTAGGGAAGCTTTCTTT. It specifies CASSHPRGGFREAFF.

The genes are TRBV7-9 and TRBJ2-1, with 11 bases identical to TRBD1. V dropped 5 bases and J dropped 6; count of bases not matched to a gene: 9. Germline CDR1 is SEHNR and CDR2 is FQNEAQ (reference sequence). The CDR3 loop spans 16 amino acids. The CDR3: CASSRLRDRGINEQFF. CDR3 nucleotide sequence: TGTGCCAGCAGCCGACTCCGGGACAGGGGGATCAATGAGCAGTTCTTC.

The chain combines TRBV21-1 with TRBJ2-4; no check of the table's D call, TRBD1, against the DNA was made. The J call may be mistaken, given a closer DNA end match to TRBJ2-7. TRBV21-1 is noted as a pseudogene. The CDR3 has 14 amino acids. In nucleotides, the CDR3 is TGTGCCAGCAGCAAATGGGGGACCCCCTACGAGCAGTACTTC. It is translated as CASSKWGTPYEQYF.

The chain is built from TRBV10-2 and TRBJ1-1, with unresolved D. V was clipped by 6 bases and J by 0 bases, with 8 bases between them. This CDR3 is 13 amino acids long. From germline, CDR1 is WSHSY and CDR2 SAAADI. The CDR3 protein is CASSGGLNTEAFF. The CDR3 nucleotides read TGCGCCAGCAGCGGAGGGTTGAACACTGAAGCTTTCTTT.

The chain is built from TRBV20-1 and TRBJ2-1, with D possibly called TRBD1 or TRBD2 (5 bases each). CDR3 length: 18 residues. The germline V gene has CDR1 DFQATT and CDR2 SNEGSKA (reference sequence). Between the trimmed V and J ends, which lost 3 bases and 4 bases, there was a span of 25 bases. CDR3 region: CSARAFRDPLQLYNEQFF. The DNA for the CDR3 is TGCAGTGCTAGGGCTTTTCGGGACCCCCTTCAATTATACAATGAGCAGTTCTTC.

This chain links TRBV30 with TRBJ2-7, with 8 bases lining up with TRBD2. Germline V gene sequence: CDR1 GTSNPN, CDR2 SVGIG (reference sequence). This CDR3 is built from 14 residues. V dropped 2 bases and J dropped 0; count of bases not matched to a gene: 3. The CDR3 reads CAWSRGGSSYEQYF. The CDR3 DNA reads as TGTGCCTGGAGTCGGGGGGGGAGCTCCTACGAGCAGTACTTC. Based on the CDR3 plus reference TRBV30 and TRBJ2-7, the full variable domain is SQTIHQWPATLVQPVGSPLSLECTVEGTSNPNLYWYRQAAGRGLQLLFYSVGIGQISSEVPQNLSASRPQDRQFILSSKKLLLSDSGFYLCAWSRGGSSYEQYFGPGTRLTVT.

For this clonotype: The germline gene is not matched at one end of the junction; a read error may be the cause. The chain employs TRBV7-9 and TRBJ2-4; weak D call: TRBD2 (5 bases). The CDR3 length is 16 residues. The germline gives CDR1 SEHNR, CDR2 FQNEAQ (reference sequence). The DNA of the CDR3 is TGTGCCAGCAGCTTAGAGACCTTGGGAGCCAAAAACATTCGGTACTTC. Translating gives CASSLETLGAKNIRYF.

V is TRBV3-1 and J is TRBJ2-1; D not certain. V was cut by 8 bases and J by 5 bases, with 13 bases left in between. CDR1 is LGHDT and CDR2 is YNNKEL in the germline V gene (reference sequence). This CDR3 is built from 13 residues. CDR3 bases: TGTGCCAGCTCGAGGCAGATAAACAATGAGCAGTTCTTC. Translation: CASSRQINNEQFF.

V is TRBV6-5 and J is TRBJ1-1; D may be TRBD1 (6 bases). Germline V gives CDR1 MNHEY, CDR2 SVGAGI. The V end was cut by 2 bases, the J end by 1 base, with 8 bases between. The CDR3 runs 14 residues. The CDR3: CASSYRGKNTEAFF. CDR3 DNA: TGTGCCAGCAGTTACAGGGGGAAGAACACTGAAGCTTTCTTT.

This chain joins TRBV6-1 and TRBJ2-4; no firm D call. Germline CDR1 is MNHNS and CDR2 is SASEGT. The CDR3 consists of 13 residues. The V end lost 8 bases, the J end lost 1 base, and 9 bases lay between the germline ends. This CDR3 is CASAPVAKNIQYF. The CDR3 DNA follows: TGTGCCAGCGCTCCCGTGGCCAAAAACATTCAGTACTTC.

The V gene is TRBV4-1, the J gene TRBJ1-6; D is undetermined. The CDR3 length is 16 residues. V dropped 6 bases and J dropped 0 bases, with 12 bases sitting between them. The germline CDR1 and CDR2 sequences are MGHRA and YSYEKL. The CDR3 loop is CASSRSDNSYNSPLHF. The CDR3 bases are TGCGCCAGCAGTCGATCAGATAACTCCTATAATTCACCCCTCCACTTT.

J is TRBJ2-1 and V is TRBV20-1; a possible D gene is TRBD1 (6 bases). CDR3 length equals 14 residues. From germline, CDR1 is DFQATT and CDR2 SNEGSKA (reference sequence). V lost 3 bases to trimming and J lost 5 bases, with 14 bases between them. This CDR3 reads CSARTGTPNNEQFF. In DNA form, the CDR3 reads TGCAGTGCTAGGACCGGGACACCCAACAATGAGCAGTTCTTC.

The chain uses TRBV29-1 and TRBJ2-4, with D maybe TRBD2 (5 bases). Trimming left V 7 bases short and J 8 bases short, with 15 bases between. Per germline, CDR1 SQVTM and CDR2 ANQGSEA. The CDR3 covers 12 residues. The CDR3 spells CSAEGLDDIQYF. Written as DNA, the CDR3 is TGCAGCGCCGAGGGCCTGGACGACATTCAGTACTTC.

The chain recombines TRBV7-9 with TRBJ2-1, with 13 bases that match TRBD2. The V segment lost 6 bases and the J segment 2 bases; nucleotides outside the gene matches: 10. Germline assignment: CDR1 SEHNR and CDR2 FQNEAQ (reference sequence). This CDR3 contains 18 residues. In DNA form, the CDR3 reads TGTGCCAGCAGGAAGGGACTAGCGGGAAGGATCCCCTACAATGAGCAGTTCTTC. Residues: CASRKGLAGRIPYNEQFF.

The chain's CDR3 is CASSLDRGWTDTQYF. The CDR3 bases are TGTGCCAGCAGCCTTGACAGGGGTTGGACAGATACGCAGTATTTT. The chain has TRBV3-1 and TRBJ2-3; 8 nucleotides line up with TRBD1. V gave up 4 bases and J gave up 3 bases; unmatched junction bases: 6. CDR3 length equals 15 residues. Germline V gene lookup returns CDR1 LGHDT and CDR2 YNNKEL (reference sequence).

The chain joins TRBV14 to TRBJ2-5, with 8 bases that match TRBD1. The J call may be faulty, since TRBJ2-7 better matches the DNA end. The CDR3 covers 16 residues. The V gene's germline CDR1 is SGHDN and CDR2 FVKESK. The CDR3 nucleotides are TGTGCCAGCAGCCAAGATGACCGACAGGGGAGGCACGAGCAGTACTTC. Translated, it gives CASSQDDRQGRHEQYF.

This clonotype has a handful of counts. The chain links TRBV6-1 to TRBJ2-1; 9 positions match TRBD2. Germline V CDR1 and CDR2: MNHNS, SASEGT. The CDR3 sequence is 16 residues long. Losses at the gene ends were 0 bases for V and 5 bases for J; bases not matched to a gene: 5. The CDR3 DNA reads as TGTGCCAGCAGTGAAGCGGTGCTAGCGGGAAACAATGAGCAGTTCTTC. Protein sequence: CASSEAVLAGNNEQFF.

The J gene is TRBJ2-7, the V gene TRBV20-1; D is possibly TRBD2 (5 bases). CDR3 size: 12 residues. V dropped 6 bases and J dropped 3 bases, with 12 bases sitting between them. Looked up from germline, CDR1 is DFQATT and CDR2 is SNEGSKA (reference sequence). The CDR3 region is CSASLTSYEQYF. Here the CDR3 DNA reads TGCAGTGCGTCACTAACTAGCTACGAGCAGTACTTC.

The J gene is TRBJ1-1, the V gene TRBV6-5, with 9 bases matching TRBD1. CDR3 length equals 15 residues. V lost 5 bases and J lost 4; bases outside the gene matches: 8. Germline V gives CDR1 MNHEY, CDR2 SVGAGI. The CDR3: CASSQDRGRGTEAFF. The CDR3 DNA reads TGTGCCAGCAGTCAGGACAGGGGACGGGGCACTGAAGCTTTCTTT.

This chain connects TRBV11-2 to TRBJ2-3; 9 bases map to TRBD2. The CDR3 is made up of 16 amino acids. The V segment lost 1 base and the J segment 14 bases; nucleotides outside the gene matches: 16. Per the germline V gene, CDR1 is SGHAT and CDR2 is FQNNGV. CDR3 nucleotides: TGTGCCAGCAGCTTAGGCCATAGCGGGAGCAAGAGATACGCGTATTTT. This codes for CASSLGHSGSKRYAYF. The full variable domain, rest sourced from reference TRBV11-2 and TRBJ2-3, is EAGVAQSPRYKIIEKRQSVAFWCNPISGHATLYWYQQILGQGPKLLIQFQNNGVVDDSQLPKDRFSAERLKGVDSTLKIQPAKLEDSAVYLCASSLGHSGSKRYAYFGPGTRLTVL.

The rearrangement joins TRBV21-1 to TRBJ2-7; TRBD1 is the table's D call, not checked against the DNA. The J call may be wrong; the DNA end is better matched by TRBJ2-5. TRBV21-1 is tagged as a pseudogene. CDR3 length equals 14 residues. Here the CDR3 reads CASSARDRAETQYF. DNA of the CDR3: TGTGCCAGCAGCGCCCGGGACAGGGCCGAGACCCAGTACTTC.

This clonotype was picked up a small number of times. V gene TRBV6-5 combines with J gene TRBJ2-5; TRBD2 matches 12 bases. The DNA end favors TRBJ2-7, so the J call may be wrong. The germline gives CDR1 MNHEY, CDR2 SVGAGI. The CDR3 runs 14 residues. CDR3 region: CASTGLAGPYEQYF. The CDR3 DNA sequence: TGTGCCAGCACAGGACTAGCGGGGCCTTACGAGCAGTACTTC.

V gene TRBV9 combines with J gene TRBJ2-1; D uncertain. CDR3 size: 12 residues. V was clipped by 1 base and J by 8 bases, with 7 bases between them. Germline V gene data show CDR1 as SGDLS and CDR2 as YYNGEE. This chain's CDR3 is CASSVFQDEQFF. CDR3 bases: TGTGCCAGCAGCGTATTCCAAGATGAGCAGTTCTTC.

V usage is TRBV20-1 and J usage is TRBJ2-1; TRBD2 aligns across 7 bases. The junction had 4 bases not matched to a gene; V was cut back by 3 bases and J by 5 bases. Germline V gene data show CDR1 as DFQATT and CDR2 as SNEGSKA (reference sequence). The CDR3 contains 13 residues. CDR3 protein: CSARLAVNNEQFF. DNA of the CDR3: TGCAGTGCTAGGCTAGCGGTTAACAATGAGCAGTTCTTC.

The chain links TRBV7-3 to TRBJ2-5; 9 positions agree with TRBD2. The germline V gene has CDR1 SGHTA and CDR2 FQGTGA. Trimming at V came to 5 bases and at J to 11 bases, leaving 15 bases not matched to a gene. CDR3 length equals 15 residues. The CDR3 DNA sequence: TGTGCCAGCAGCGAAGGGCGGGAGGGCCCCAATGAGCAGTACTTC. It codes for CASSEGREGPNEQYF.

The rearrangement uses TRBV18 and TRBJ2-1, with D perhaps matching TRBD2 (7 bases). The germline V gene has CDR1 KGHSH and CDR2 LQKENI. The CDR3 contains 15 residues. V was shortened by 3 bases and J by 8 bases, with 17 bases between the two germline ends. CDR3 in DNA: TGTGCCAGCTCACCGAGGCTAGCGGAGGGGGATGAGCAGTTCTTC. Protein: CASSPRLAEGDEQFF.

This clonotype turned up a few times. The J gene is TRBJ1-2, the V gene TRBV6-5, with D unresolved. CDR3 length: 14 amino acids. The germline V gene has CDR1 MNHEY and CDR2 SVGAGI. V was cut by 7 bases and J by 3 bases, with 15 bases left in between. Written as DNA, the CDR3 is TGTGCCAGCACCCCAGGTGCACGTCACTATGGCTACACCTTC. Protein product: CASTPGARHYGYTF.

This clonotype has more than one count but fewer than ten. The CDR3 DNA is TGTGCCAGCAGGACCCGGGGTACAGAAAACATTCAGTACTTC. Translating it yields CASRTRGTENIQYF. This chain connects TRBV2 to TRBJ2-4; D is possibly TRBD2 (5 bases). The CDR3 is made up of 14 amino acids. Trimming removed 6 bases at V and 5 bases at J, with 14 bases between. The germline CDR1 and CDR2 sequences are SNHLY and FYNNEI.

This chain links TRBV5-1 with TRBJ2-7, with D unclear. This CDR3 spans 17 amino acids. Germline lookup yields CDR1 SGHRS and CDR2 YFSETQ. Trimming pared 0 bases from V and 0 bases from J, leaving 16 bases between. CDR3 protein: CASSLANMGLSSYEQYF. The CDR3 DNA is TGCGCCAGCAGCTTGGCCAATATGGGTTTGAGCTCCTACGAGCAGTACTTC. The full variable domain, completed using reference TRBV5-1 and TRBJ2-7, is KAGVTQTPRYLIKTRGQQVTLSCSPISGHRSVSWYQQTPGQGLQFLFEYFSETQRNKGNFPGRFSGRQFSNSRSEMNVSTLELGDSALYLCASSLANMGLSSYEQYFGPGTRLTVT.